These 17 T cell receptor beta chains originate from one sample sequenced in a study of glioma-infiltrating T cells. The iRepertoire nested amplicon-rescue multiplex PCR amplified TCR alpha and beta CDR3s from RNA. A single record per CDR3 protein comes from TCRdb applying MiXCR to the multiplex PCR reads. The table has more than 350,000 distinct CDR3 sequences, roughly two fifths seen once; the top ten hold 9.5% to 15%. The specimen sequenced was glioma tissue, nonneoplastic brain tissue, or PBMCs (not recorded which). The receptors were sampled from a human donor with low-grade glioma or glioblastoma, undergoing nonglioma brain surgery, or in good health (not recorded which).

The chain links TRBV4-2 to TRBJ2-7; no firm D call. CDR1 and CDR2 from the germline V gene are LGHNA and YNFKEQ. The CDR3 runs 15 residues. Trimming took 2 bases from V and 3 from J, leaving 14 bases between them. DNA of the CDR3: TGTGCCAGCAGCCAAAGGTGGCGGTCTGGCTACGAGCAGTACTTC. Its protein product is CASSQRWRSGYEQYF.

Comment on this clonotype: A read error is possible here, since a much larger clone lies one base away. The V call is TRBV27, the J call TRBJ2-7; D uncertain. Germline V gene sequence: CDR1 MNHEY, CDR2 SMNVEV (reference sequence). Trimming cost V 3 bases and J 1 base, with 19 bases left between them. There are 17 residues in the CDR3. Here the CDR3 reads CASSFLGFPSPSYEQYF. The CDR3 coding sequence is TGTGCCAGCAGTTTTTTAGGGTTTCCGTCCCCGTCCTACGAGCAGTACTTC.

This clonotype was seen once. This chain joins TRBV5-5 and TRBJ1-1; 8 nucleotides match TRBD1. CDR1 is SGHKS and CDR2 is YYEKEE in the germline V gene (reference sequence). The CDR3 has 14 amino acids. Trimming took 0 bases from V and 8 from J; bases not matched to a gene: 6. The CDR3 nucleotides are TGTGCCAGCAGCTTGGTAGGACAGGGAACAGAAGCTTTCTTT. It codes for CASSLVGQGTEAFF.

This sequence joins TRBV10-3 and TRBJ1-1, with D maybe TRBD1 (5 bases). V shed 0 bases and J shed 0 bases, with 14 bases lying between them. Germline lookup yields CDR1 ENHRY and CDR2 SYGVKD. The CDR3 spans 17 residues. Here the CDR3 DNA reads TGTGCCATCAGTGAGTCGAATTTGAGGGGACTGAACACTGAAGCTTTCTTT. It codes for CAISESNLRGLNTEAFF.

This clonotype was counted ten times or more. V is TRBV20-1 and J is TRBJ1-6; possible D gene TRBD1, 5 bases. Germline V lookup: CDR1 DFQATT, CDR2 SNEGSKA (reference sequence). This CDR3 spans 13 amino acids. The ends were cut back, 6 bases at V and 9 bases at J, with 15 bases in the middle. The CDR3 DNA sequence: TGCAGTGCGGCCGTAGCGAGGGGTTCACCCCTCCACTTT. Its translation: CSAAVARGSPLHF.

CDR3 region: CASSSQEGGNIQYF. The CDR3 region has the DNA TGTGCCAGCAGCTCTCAGGAGGGGGGAAACATTCAGTACTTC. V is TRBV7-6 and J is TRBJ2-4; either TRBD1 or TRBD2 may fit D (6 bases each). V was pared by 4 bases and J by 6 bases, with 13 bases between. This CDR3 is built from 14 residues. CDR1 SGHVS and CDR2 FNYEAQ come from the germline V gene.

V usage is TRBV7-6 and J usage is TRBJ2-7; 12 positions agree with TRBD2. Germline V gene data show CDR1 as SGHVS and CDR2 as FNYEAQ. Trimming cost V 2 bases and J 6 bases; bases outside gene matches: 8. The CDR3 spans 16 residues. As DNA, the CDR3 is TGTGCCAGCAGCTTAAGACTAGCGGGAGAGGTCGGCGAGCAGTACTTC. As protein: CASSLRLAGEVGEQYF.

Comments on this clonotype: A clone one base away is much larger, so this may be a read error. V and J are TRBV15 and TRBJ2-1, with a tentative D call TRBD2 (6 bases). Germline CDR1 LNHNV, CDR2 YYDKDF (reference sequence). CDR3 size: 13 residues. CDR3 sequence (DNA): TGTGCCACCAGCAGCCCTTCGCGGGATGAGAAGTTCTTC. This translates into CATSSPSRDEKFF.

As regards this clonotype: A much larger clone is a single base away; this may be a read error. V and J are TRBV7-2 and TRBJ2-7; the D gene is possibly TRBD1 (5 bases). CDR3 size: 15 residues. Trimming removed 0 bases from V and 3 bases from J, with 12 bases in between. CDR1 and CDR2 (germline): SGHTA, FQGNSA. The DNA for the CDR3 is TGTGCCAGCAGCTTAGCGGGGCAGGAAAACTACGAGCAGTACTTC. Translated, it gives CASSLAGQENYEQYF.

In its sample, this clonotype was seen many times. The V and J genes are TRBV27 and TRBJ1-5; D is unresolved. The CDR3 spans 14 residues. Trimming shortened V by 3 bases and J by 9 bases, and 15 bases separated the two germline ends. Germline CDR1 MNHEY, CDR2 SMNVEV (reference sequence). The CDR3 is CASSLDPVVWPQHF. CDR3 in DNA: TGTGCCAGCAGTTTGGACCCAGTCGTATGGCCCCAGCATTTT.

This clonotype came up many times. This sequence joins TRBV15 and TRBJ2-3; 7 bases match TRBD2. The ends lost 0 bases at V and 6 bases at J; junction bases unmatched: 12. The germline CDR1 and CDR2 sequences are LNHNV and YYDKDF (reference sequence). This CDR3 is built from 17 residues. DNA of the CDR3: TGTGCCACCAGCAGAGATCCTGGCGGGAGTCTCTGGGATACGCAGTATTTT. It specifies CATSRDPGGSLWDTQYF.

This clonotype turned up a few times. The V gene is TRBV14, the J gene TRBJ1-2, with D perhaps matching TRBD1 (5 bases). V was pared by 0 bases and J by 8 bases, with 10 bases between. Germline lookup yields CDR1 SGHDN and CDR2 FVKESK. CDR3 length equals 13 residues. CDR3 protein: CASSQEAGEGYTF. CDR3 DNA: TGTGCCAGCAGCCAAGAGGCGGGGGAGGGCTACACCTTC.

The rearrangement links TRBV5-4 to TRBJ2-5; 7 bases are a match to TRBD1. The CDR3 extends over 14 amino acids. J was trimmed by 4 bases and V by 4 bases; bases with no gene match: 7. From germline, CDR1 is SGHNT and CDR2 YYREEE (reference sequence). CDR3 sequence: CASSLNRGAETQYF. The CDR3 DNA follows: TGTGCCAGCAGCCTTAACAGGGGTGCAGAGACCCAGTACTTC.

The chain employs TRBV6-1 and TRBJ2-3; TRBD2 is a possible D gene (7 bases). Trimming removed 6 bases from V and 2 bases from J, with 15 bases in between. The V gene's germline CDR1 is MNHNS and CDR2 SASEGT. The CDR3 totals 15 residues. As DNA, the CDR3 is TGTGCCAGCAGCCAGGGGACTATACTCACAGATACGCAGTATTTT. The encoded protein is CASSQGTILTDTQYF.

A remark on this clonotype: This may be a read error, as it is one base from a much larger clone. The rearrangement uses TRBV6-4 and TRBJ1-5, with 8 bases lining up with TRBD1. Germline lookup yields CDR1 MRHNA and CDR2 SNTAGT. The CDR3 loop spans 14 amino acids. The CDR3 region is CANSEGQVNQPQHF. As DNA, the CDR3 is TGTGCCAACAGTGAGGGACAGGTCAATCAGCCCCAGCATTTT.

This clonotype was counted at least ten times. The J gene is TRBJ2-3, the V gene TRBV6-1, with 12 bases that match TRBD2. Germline V lookup: CDR1 MNHNS, CDR2 SASEGT. With 6 bases clipped from V and 5 bases from J, the junction kept 9 bases outside the gene matches. The CDR3 is 16 residues long. The CDR3 loop reads CASSGGLAGSQDTQYF. The CDR3 DNA sequence: TGTGCCAGCAGCGGTGGACTAGCGGGAAGTCAAGATACGCAGTATTTT.

Regarding this clonotype: A much larger clone differs from this one at a single base, so this may be a read error. CDR3 sequence (DNA): TGCAGTGCTGACCGACAGGGGCAGATCACTGAAGCTTTCTTT. The encoded protein is CSADRQGQITEAFF. V and J are TRBV20-1 and TRBJ1-1, with 8 bases aligning to TRBD1. V lost 5 bases and J lost 4; bases outside the gene matches: 9. Germline V gene data show CDR1 as DFQATT and CDR2 as SNEGSKA (reference sequence). The CDR3 runs 14 residues.